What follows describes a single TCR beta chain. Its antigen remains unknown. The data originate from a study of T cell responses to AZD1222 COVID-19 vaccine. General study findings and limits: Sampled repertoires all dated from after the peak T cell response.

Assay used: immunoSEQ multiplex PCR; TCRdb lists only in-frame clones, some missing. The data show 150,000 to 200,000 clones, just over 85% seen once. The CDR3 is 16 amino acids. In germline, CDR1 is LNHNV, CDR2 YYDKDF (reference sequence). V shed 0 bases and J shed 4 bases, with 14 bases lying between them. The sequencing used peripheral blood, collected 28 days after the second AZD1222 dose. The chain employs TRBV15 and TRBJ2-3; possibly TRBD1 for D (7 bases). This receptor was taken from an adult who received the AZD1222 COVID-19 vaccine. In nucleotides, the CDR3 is TGTGCCACCAGCAGAGATCTCCCAGGGGGGCCAGATACGCAGTATTTT. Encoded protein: CATSRDLPGGPDTQYF.